A single count supports the clone carrying this T cell receptor beta chain. This record belongs to a study of blood T cell repertoires in COVID-19. Across the whole study: Sources were T cells, B-cell-depleted T cells, or PBMCs; the material itself was cDNA or gDNA.

The CDR3 has 15 residues. V shed 3 bases, J shed 7 bases, and the junction held 10 bases outside the gene matches. The germline V gene encodes CDR1 SGHTA and CDR2 FQGNSA. In the source study's methods: How many nucleated cells were present was estimated from reference gene primer amplification. Generated by immunoSEQ multiplex PCR, the TCRdb table keeps only in-frame clones and is missing some. V, J and clone size derive from that table, while D and trimming were established from the DNA sequence. The table includes about 200,000 clones, around 84% detected once. Sequencing was carried out using peripheral blood. V is TRBV7-2 and J is TRBJ1-2; 8 positions match TRBD1. The clonotype was recovered from a man in his forties or fifties with active or convalescent COVID-19. As DNA, the CDR3 is TGTGCCAGCAGCTTCGACGACCCCGGACAGGGTGGCTACACCTTC. Encoded protein: CASSFDDPGQGGYTF.